This TCR beta chain was sequenced in a study of read filtering for tumor transcriptome and immune sequencing. Trimming left V 7 bases short and J 4 bases short, with 20 bases between. The CDR3 has 15 amino acids. Germline CDR1 is SGHRS and CDR2 is YFSETQ. From roughly 0.4 ug of RNA, a library with molecular barcoded alpha/delta and beta/gamma adaptors was made. A single record per CDR3 protein comes from TCRdb applying MiXCR to the reads. The profile covers around 130,000 distinct CDR3 sequences, with roughly an eighth appearing a single time and just under 8.5% taken by the ten largest. The sequenced sample was a population of CD138-negative cells sorted from bone marrow. The TCR originated in a donor at least 40 years old with multiple myeloma. The chain uses TRBV5-1 and TRBJ2-5; D is tentatively TRBD1 or TRBD2 (5 bases each). The CDR3 bases are TGCGCCAGCGTCCCCTCCGGGGCCTTGGGAGAGACCCAGTACTTC. This sequence encodes CASVPSGALGETQYF.